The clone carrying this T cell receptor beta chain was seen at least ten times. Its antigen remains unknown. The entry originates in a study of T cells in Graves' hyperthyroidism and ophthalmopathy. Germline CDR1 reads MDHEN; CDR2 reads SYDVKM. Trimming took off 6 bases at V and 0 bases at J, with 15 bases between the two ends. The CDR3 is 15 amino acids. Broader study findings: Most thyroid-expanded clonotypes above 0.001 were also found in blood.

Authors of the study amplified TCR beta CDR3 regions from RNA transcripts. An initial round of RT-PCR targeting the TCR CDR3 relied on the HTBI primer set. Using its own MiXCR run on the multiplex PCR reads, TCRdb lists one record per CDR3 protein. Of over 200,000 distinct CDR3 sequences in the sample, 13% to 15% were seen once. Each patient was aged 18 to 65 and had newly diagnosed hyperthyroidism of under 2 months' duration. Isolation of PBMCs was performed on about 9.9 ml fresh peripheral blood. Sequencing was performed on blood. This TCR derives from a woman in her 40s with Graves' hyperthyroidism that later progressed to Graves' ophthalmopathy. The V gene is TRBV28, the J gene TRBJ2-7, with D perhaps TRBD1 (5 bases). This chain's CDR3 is CASSLKQVFSYEQYF. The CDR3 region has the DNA TGTGCCAGCAGCCTAAAACAGGTATTCTCCTACGAGCAGTACTTC.